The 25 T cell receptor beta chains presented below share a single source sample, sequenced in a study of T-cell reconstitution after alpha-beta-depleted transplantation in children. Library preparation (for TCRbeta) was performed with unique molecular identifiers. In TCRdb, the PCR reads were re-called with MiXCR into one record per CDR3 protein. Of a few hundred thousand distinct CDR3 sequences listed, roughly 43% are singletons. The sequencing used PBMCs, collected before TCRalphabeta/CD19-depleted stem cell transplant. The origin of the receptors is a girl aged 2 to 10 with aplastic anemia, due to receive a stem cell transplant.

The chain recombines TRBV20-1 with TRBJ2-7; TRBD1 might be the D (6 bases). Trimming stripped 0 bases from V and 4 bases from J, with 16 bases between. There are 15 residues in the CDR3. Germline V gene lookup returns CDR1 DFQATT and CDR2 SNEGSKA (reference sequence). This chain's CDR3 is CSARDLSGRGYEQYF. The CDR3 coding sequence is TGCAGTGCTAGAGACCTCAGTGGCAGGGGTTACGAGCAGTACTTC.

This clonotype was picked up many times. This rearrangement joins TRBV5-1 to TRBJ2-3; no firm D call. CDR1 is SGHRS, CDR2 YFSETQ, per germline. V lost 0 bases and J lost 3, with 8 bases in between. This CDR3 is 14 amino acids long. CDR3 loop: CASSLGDETDTQYF. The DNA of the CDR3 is TGCGCCAGCAGCTTGGGGGATGAGACAGATACGCAGTATTTT. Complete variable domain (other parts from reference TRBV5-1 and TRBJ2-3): KAGVTQTPRYLIKTRGQQVTLSCSPISGHRSVSWYQQTPGQGLQFLFEYFSETQRNKGNFPGRFSGRQFSNSRSEMNVSTLELGDSALYLCASSLGDETDTQYFGPGTRLTVL.

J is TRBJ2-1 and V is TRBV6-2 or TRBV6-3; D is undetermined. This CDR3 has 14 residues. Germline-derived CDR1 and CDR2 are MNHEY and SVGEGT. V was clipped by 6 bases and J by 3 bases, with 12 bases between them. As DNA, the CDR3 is TGTGCCAGCAGCAAGACTGAAGACTACAATGAGCAGTTCTTC. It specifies CASSKTEDYNEQFF.

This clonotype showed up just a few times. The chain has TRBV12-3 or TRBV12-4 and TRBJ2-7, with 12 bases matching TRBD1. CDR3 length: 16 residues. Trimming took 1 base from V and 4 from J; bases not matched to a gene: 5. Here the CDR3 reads CASSLGGTGGTYEQYF. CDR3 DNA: TGTGCCAGCAGTTTAGGAGGGACAGGGGGCACGTACGAGCAGTACTTC.

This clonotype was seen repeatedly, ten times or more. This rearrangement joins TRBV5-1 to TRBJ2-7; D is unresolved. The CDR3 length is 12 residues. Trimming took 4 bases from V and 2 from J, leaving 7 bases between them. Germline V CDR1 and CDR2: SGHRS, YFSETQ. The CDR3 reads CASSEVPYEQYF. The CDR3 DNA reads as TGCGCCAGCAGCGAGGTCCCCTACGAGCAGTACTTC.

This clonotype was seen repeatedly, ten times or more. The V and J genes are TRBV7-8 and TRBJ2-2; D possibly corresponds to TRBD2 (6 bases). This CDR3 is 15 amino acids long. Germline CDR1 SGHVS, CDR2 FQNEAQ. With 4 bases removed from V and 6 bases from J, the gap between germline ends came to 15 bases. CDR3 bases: TGTGCCAGCAGCTCGGACTATAGGGGCTCCGGGGAGCTGTTTTTT. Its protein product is CASSSDYRGSGELFF.

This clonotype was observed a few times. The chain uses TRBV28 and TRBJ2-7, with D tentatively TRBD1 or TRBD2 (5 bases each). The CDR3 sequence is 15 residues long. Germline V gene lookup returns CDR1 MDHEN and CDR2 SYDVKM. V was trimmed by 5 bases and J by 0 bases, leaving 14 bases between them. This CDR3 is CASSRTDGASYEQYF. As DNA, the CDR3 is TGTGCCAGCAGTCGGACTGACGGGGCCTCCTACGAGCAGTACTTC.

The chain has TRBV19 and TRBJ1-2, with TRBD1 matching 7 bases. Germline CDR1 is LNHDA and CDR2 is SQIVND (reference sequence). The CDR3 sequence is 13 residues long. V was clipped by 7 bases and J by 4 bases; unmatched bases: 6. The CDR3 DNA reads TGTGCCAGTACCCTCCAGGGGGGCTATGGCTACACCTTC. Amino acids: CASTLQGGYGYTF.

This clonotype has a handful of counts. CDR3 protein: CASSFLRRDNEKLFF. The CDR3 DNA reads TGTGCCAGCAGTTTTCTCCGGAGGGATAATGAAAAACTGTTTTTT. J is TRBJ1-4 and V is TRBV28; unclear D gene. Deletions cut 3 bases from V and 4 bases from J, with 12 bases between. Germline values: CDR1 MDHEN, CDR2 SYDVKM. This CDR3 has 15 residues.

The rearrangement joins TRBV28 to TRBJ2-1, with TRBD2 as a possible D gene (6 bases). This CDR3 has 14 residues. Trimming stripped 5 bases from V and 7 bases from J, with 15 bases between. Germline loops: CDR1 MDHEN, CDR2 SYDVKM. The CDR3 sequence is CASSGPGLRNEQFF. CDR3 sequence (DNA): TGTGCCAGCAGTGGTCCGGGACTCCGGAATGAGCAGTTCTTC.

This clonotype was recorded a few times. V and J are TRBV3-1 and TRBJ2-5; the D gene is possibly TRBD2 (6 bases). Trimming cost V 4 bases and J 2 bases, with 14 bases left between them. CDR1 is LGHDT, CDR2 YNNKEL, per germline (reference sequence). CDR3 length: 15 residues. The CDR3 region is CASSPARREQETQYF. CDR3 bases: TGTGCCAGCAGCCCCGCCCGGCGGGAACAAGAGACCCAGTACTTC.

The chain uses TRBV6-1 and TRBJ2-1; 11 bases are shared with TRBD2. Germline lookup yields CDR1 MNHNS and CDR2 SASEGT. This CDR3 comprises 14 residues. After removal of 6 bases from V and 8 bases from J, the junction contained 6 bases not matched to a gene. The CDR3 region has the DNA TGTGCCAGCAGGCCTAGCGGGAGGCCCCATGAGCAGTTCTTC. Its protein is CASRPSGRPHEQFF.

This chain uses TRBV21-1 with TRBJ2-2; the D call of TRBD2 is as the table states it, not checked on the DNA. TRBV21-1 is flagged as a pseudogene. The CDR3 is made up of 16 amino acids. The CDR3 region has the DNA TGTGCCAGCAGCAAAAAAGCTAGCGGGAGTGCCGGGGAGCTGTTTTTT. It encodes CASSKKASGSAGELFF.

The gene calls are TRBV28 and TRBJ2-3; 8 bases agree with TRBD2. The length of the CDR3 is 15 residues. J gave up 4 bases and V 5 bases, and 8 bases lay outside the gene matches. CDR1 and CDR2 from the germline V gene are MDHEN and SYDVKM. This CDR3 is CASSGTGGRADTQYF. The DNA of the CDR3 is TGTGCCAGCAGTGGGACGGGGGGGCGAGCAGATACGCAGTATTTT.

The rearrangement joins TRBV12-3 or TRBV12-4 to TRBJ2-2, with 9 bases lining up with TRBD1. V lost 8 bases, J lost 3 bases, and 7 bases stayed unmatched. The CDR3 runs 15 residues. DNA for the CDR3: TGTGCCAGCCAACCGGGACAGGGTTACACCGGGGAGCTGTTTTTT. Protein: CASQPGQGYTGELFF.

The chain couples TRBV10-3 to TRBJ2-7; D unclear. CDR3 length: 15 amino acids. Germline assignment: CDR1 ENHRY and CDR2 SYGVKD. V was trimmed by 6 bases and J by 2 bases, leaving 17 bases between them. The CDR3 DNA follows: TGTGCCATCAGCCTACCGGTGGGTCTAGCCTACGAGCAGTACTTC. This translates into CAISLPVGLAYEQYF.

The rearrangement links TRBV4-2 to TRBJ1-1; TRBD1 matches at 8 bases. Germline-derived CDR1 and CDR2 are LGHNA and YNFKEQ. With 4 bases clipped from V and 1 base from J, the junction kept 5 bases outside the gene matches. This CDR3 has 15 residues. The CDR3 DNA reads TGTGCCAGCAGCCCTTCCGGGACAGGGAACACTGAAGCTTTCTTT. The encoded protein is CASSPSGTGNTEAFF.

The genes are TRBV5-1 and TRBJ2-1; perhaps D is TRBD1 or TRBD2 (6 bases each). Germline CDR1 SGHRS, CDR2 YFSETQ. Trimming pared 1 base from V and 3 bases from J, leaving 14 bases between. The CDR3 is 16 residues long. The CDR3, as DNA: TGCGCCAGCAGCTTGTCTTTGGGGGGCAGCTACAATGAGCAGTTCTTC. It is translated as CASSLSLGGSYNEQFF.

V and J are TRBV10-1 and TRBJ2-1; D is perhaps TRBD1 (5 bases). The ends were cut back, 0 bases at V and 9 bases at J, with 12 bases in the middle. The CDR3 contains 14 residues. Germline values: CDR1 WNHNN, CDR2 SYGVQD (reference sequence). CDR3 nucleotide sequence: TGCGCCAGCAGTGAGTCAGGGGAACGAGGTGAGCAGTTCTTC. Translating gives CASSESGERGEQFF.

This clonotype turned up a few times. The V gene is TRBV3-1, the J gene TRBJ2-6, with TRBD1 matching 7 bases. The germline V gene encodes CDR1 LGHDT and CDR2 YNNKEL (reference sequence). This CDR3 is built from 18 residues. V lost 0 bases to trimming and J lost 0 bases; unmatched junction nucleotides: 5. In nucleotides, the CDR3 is TGTGCCAGCAGCCAAGACAGGGGGACCACCTCTGGGGCCAACGTCCTGACTTTC. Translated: CASSQDRGTTSGANVLTF.

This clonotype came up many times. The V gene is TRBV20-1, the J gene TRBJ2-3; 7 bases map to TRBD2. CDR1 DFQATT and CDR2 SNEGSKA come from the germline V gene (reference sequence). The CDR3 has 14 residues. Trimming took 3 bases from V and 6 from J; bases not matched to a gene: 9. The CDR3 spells CSASSSGQEDTQYF. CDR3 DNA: TGCAGTGCTAGCTCTAGCGGCCAGGAGGATACGCAGTATTTT.

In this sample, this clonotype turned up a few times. The CDR3 DNA sequence: TGCGCCAGCAGCTTGGCTAGCGGGAGGGCCACAGATACGCAGTATTTT. This gives the protein CASSLASGRATDTQYF. The V gene is TRBV5-1, the J gene TRBJ2-3; TRBD2 matches at 12 bases. There are 16 residues in the CDR3. Germline values: CDR1 SGHRS, CDR2 YFSETQ. V shed 0 bases, J shed 2 bases, and the junction held 1 base outside the gene matches.

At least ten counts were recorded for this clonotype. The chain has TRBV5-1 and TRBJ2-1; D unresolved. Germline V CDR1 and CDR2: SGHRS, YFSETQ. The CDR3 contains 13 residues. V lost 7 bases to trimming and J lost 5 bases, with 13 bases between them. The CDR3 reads CASAARLNNEQFF. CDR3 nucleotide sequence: TGCGCCAGCGCTGCAAGGCTTAACAATGAGCAGTTCTTC.

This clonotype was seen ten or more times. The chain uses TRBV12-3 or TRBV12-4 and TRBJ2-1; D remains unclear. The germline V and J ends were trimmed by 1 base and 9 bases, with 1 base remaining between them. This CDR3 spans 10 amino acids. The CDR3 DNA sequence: TGTGCCAGCAGTTTAGTTGAGCAGTTCTTC. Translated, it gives CASSLVEQFF.

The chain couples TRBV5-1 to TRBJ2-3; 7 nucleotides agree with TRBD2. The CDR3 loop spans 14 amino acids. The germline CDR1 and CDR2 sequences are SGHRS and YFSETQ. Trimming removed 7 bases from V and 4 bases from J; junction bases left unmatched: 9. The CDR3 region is CASYWEGRADTQYF. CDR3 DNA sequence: TGCGCCAGCTACTGGGAGGGAAGGGCAGATACGCAGTATTTT.